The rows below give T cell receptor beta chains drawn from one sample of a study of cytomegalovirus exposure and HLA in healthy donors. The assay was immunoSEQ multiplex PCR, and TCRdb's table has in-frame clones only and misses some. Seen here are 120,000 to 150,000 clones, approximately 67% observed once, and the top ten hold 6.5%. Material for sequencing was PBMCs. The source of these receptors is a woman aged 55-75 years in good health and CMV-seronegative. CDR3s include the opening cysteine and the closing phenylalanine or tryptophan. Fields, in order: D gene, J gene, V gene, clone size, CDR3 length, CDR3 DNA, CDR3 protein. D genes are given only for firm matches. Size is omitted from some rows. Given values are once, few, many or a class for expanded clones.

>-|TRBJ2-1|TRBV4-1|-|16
TGCGCCAGCAGCCAAGATTACGGGGTCTCCTACAATGAGCAGTTCTTC
CASSQDYGVSYNEQFF
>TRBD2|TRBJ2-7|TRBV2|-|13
TGTGCCAGCAAGGGCGGGGGGAACTACGAGCAGTACTTC
CASKGGGNYEQYF
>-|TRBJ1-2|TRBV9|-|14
TGTGCCAGCAGCGCAAACCCAGGTGGTGATGGCTACACCTTC
CASSANPGGDGYTF
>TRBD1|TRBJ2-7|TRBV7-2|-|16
TGTGCCAGCAGCGTGATAAGAACAGGGGGTACCTACGAGCAGTACTTC
CASSVIRTGGTYEQYF
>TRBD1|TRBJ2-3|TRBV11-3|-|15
TGTGCCAGCAGCATGACAGGGAACCCCACAGATACGCAGTATTTT
CASSMTGNPTDTQYF
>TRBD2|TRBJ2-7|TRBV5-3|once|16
TGTGCCAGAAGCGGATATCTAGCGGTTAGCTCCTACGAGCAGTACTTC
CARSGYLAVSSYEQYF
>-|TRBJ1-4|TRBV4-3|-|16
TGCGCCAGCAGCCAAGATGCCGGAGGCGCCGCTGAAAAACTGTTTTTT
CASSQDAGGAAEKLFF
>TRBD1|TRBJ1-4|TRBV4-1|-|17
TGCGCCAGCAGCCAAGATGTGTCCGGGACAGGCCGTGAAAAACTGTTTTTT
CASSQDVSGTGREKLFF
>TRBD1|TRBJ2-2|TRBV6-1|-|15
TGTGCCAGCAGTGAGAGGGGGCTGGACACCGGGGAGCTGTTTTTT
CASSERGLDTGELFF
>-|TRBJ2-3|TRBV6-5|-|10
TGTGCCAGGGTAGCGAATACGCAGTATTTT
CARVANTQYF
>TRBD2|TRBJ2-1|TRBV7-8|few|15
TGTGCCAGCAGCCAGACTAGCGGGGGGGCCTTTGAGCAGTTCTTC
CASSQTSGGAFEQFF
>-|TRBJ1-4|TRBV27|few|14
TGTGCCAGCAGTTTTCGGGGGGGAAATGAAAAACTGTTTTTT
CASSFRGGNEKLFF
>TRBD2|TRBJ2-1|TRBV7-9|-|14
TGTGCCACCCTTAGCGGGAGCCCCTACAATGAGCAGTTCTTC
CATLSGSPYNEQFF
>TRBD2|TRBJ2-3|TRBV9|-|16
TGTGCCAGCAGCGAACCAGCGGGGGGGCCCGCAGATACGCAGTATTTT
CASSEPAGGPADTQYF
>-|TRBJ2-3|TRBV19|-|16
TGTGCCAGTAGTATAGACCCCAGCGGTAGCACAGATACGCAGTATTTT
CASSIDPSGSTDTQYF
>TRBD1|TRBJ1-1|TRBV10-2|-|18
TGCGCCAGCAGTGTAACACAGGGGCCGGGCCGAATGAACACTGAAGCTTTCTTT
CASSVTQGPGRMNTEAFF
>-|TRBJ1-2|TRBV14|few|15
TGTGCCAGCAGCCAAGATCTAGGCGCCAACTATGGCTACACCTTC
CASSQDLGANYGYTF
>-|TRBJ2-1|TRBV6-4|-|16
TGTGCCAGCAGCCAAAGTACTAGCACGGGTCGCAATGAGCAGTTCTTC
CASSQSTSTGRNEQFF
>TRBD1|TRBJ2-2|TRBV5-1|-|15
TGCGCCAGCAGCTCACAGGGGTCCAACACCGGGGAGCTGTTTTTT
CASSSQGSNTGELFF
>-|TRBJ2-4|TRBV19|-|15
TGTGCCAGTAGTATAGGTCCGGGAGCCAAAAACATTCAGTACTTC
CASSIGPGAKNIQYF
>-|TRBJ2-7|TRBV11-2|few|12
TGTGCCAGCAGCCCAGGGGTCGGTGGGCAGTACTTC
CASSPGVGGQYF
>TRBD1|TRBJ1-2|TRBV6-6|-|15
TGTGCCAGCAGTTACAGTCAGGGGGCGGGCTATGGCTACACCTTC
CASSYSQGAGYGYTF
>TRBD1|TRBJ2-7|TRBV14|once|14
TGTGCCAGCAGCCAAGTAGGGGAGACAGGGAGGCAGTACTTC
CASSQVGETGRQYF
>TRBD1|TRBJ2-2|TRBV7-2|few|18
TGTGCCAGCAGGAGGGACAGGGCACCACTCCTGAACACCGGGGAGCTGTTTTTT
CASRRDRAPLLNTGELFF
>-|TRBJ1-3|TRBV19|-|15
TGTGCCAGTACCGGCGGACAGTCCTCTGGAAACACCATATATTTT
CASTGGQSSGNTIYF